This T cell receptor beta chain was documented in a study of cytomegalovirus exposure and HLA in healthy donors. Profiled with immunoSEQ multiplex PCR; TCRdb holds only in-frame clones, not every one. Found here are 95,000 to 120,000 clones, approximately 85% of them singletons; the top ten hold 3% to 3.5%. Study conclusions and caveats: For cytomegalovirus status, the classifier reportedly gave diagnoses with high specificity and sensitivity. A list of 150 or so TCR beta chains associated with cytomegalovirus was given. TCR clusters originating in the first cohort tended to co-occur in the 120 validation repertoires, according to a later analysis.

Details on this clone: The antigen remains unidentified.

Trimming shortened V by 4 bases and J by 5 bases, and 13 bases separated the two germline ends. CDR3 size: 14 residues. Germline V gene sequence: CDR1 SGDLS, CDR2 YYNGEE. V and J are TRBV9 and TRBJ2-1, with a tentative D call TRBD1 (6 bases). Sequences were obtained from PBMCs. This clonotype was obtained from a woman under 30 in good health and CMV-seronegative. The chain's CDR3 is CASSPGTLHNEQFF. The CDR3 coding sequence is TGTGCCAGCAGCCCCGGGACACTACACAATGAGCAGTTCTTC.